The sequence of this T cell receptor (beta chain) was determined in a study of shared clonotypes between healthy human individuals. Across the study: Samples came from a couple of female and a few male donors aged 18 to 49. Study conclusions and caveats: Generally, naive subsets came out with larger estimated richness than memory subsets.

With regard to this clone: The antigen remains unidentified.

Only in-frame clones appear in the TCRdb table, and some are missing; sequencing was by immunoSEQ multiplex PCR. The sample lists approximately 2,300,000 clones, 92% occurring once. CDR3 length: 13 amino acids. V lost 2 bases to trimming and J lost 1 base, with 7 bases between them. The germline V gene has CDR1 SQVTM and CDR2 ANQGSEA. Sequencing used naive CD4+ T cells from PBMCs. Subset described: CD45RA+ positively selected. The sequence was obtained from a man younger than 35 in good health. Some clones in this sample may be carry-over from other donors' samples. This chain uses TRBV29-1 with TRBJ2-3; D not resolved. CDR3 region: CSVEQTRTDTQYF. CDR3 coding DNA: TGCAGCGTTGAACAGACACGCACAGATACGCAGTATTTT.